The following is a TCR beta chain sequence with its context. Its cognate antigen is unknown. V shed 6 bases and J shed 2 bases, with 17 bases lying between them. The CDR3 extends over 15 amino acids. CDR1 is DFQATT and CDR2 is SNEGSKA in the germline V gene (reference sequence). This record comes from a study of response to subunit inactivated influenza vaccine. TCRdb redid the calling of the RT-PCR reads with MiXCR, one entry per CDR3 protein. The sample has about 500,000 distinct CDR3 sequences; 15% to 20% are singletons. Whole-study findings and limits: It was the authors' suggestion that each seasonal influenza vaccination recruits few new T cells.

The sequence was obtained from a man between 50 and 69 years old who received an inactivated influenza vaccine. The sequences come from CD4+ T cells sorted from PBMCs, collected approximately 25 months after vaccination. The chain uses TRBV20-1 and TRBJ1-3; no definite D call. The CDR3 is CSAGTGSPPGNTIYF. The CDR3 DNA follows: TGCAGTGCCGGAACGGGGAGTCCCCCTGGAAACACCATATATTTT.